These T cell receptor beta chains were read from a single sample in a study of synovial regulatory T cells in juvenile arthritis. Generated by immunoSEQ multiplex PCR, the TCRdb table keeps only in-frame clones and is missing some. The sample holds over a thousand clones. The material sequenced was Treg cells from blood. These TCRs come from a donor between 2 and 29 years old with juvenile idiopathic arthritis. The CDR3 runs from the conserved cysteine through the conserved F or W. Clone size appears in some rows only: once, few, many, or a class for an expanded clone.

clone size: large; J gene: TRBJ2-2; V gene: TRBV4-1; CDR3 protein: CASKGSASNTGELFF
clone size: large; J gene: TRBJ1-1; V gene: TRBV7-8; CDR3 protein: CASWRGQTLMNTEAFF
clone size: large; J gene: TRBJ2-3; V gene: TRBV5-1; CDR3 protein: CASSLGLGGSTDTQYF
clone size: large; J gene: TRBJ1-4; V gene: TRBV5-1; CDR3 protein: CASSLTGGFEKLFF
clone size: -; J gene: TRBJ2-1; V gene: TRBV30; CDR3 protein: CAWSPGPRAEFF
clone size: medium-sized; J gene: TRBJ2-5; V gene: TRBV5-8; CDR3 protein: CASSVRGETQYF
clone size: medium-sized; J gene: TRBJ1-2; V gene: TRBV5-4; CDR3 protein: CASSLGDGLFGYTF
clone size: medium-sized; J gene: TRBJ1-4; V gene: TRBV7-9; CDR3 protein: CASSLVGMKANEKLFF
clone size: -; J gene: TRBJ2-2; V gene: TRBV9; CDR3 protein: CASSADIATGELFF
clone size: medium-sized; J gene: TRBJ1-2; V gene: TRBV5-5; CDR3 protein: CASSIGRNYGYTF
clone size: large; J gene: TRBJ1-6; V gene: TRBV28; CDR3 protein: CASRASSYNSPLHF
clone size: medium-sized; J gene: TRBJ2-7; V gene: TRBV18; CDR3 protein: CASSPVAGDPYEQYF
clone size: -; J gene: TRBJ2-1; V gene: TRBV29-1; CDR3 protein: CSVGTGYNEQFF
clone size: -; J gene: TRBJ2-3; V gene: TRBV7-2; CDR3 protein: CASSLKGAGGRTDTQYF
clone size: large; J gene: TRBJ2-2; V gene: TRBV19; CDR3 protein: CASSIWGVRAGELFF
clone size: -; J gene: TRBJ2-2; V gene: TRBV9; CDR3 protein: CASSLNYRGRTGELFF
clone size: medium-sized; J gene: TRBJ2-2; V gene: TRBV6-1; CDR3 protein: CASSELGDTGELFF
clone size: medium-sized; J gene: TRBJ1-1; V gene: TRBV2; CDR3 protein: CASSELRRAGDTEAFF
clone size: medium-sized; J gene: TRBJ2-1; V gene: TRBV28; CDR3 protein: CASSSGSGIYNEQFF
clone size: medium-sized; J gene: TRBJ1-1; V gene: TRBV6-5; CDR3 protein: CASSYGPAAPPWFF
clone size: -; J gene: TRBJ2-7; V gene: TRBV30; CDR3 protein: CAWSVGGGGRRVYEQYF
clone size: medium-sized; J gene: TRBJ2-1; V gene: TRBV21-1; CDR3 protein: CASSKTGVPYNEQFF
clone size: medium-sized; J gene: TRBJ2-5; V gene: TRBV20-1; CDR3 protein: CSAQTEETQYF
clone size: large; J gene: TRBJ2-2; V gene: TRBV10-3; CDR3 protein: CATEPTGVGGGELFF
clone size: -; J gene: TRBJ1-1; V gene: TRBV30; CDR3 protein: CAWSVGRGAFF
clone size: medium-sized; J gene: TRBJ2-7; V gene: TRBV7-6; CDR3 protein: CASSLVAVEGEQYF
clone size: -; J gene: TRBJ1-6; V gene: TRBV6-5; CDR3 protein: CASSPGEINSPLHF
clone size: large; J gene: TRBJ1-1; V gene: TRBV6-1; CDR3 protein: CASSGDRNTEAFF
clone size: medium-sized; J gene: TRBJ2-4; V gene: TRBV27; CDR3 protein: CASSTRRLAKNIQYF
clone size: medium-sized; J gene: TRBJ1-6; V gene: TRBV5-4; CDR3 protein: CASSGIGVNSPLHF
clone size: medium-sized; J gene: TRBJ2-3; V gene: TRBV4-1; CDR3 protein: CASSQEREKLVSDTQYF
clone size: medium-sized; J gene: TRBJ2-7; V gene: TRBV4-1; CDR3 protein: CASSHGRGASGALLYEQYF
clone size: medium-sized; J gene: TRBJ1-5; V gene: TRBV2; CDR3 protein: CASAPGRGLGNQPQHF
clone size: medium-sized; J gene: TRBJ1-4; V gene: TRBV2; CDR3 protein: CASGEALTAATNEKLFF
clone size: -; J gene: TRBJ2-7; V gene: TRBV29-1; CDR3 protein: CSVGKSSYEQYF
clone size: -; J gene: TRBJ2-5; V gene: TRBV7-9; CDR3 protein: CASSPGQFQETQYF
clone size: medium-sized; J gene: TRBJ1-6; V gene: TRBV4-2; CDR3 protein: CASSQGTLLNNSPLHF
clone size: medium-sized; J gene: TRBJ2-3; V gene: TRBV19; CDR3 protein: CASRSKDTQYF
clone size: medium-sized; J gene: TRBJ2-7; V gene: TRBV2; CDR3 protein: CASRAIDRASWYEQYF
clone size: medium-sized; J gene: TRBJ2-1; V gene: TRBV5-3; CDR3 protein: CARSFRGEYNEQFF
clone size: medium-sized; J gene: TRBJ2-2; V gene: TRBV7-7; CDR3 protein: CASSLNRRTGELFF
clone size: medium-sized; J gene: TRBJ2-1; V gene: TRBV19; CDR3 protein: CASKRDISYNEQFF
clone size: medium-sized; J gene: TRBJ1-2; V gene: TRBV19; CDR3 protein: CASSISGPNLYGYTF
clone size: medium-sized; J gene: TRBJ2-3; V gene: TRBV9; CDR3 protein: CASSVGLAGGKVIDTQYF
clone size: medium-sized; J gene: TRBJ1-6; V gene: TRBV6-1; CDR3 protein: CASSEGLARFSNSPLHF
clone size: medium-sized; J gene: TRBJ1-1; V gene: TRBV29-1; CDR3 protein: CSVVQGNRAEAFF
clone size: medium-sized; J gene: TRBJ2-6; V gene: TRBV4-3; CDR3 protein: CASSQEGMGWAGANVLTF
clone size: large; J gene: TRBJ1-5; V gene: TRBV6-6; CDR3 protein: CASRGSNQPQHF
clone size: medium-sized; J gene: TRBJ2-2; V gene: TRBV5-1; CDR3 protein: CASSRGSPTSNTGELFF
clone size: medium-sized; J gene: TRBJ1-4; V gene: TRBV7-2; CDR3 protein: CASSPGRGEKLFF